The clone carrying this T cell receptor beta chain has just one count. This record belongs to a study of blood T cell repertoires in COVID-19. Across the study: The origin of the acute and convalescent COVID-19 samples was the United States, Italy and Spain. PBMCs, B-cell-depleted T cells, or T cells were the source of the cDNA or gDNA that made up the material.

V shed 8 bases, J shed 16 bases, and the junction held 11 bases outside the gene matches. The CDR3 is made up of 11 amino acids. CDR1 is MDHEN, CDR2 SYDVKM, per germline. Original processing methods: Amplification with reference gene primers provided the estimates of nucleated cell counts. The table came from immunoSEQ multiplex PCR; TCRdb's copy has only in-frame clones and leaves some out. V and J calls and clone size follow that table, whereas D and trimming were derived from the DNA. The sample contains around 200,000 clones, around 85% of which appear only once. This clonotype was obtained from a woman aged 50 to 60 with acute or convalescent COVID-19. The chain combines TRBV28 with TRBJ1-5; 7 bases line up with TRBD1. The sequencing input was peripheral blood. The CDR3 nucleotides read TGTGCCAGCGCCGTGGGGACAGACAAACATTTT. This encodes CASAVGTDKHF.